This T cell receptor (beta chain) originates from a study of shared clonotypes between healthy human individuals (dated by TCRdb to about 2020). Notes on the research overall: The cohort included a few men and a couple of women between 18 and 49 years of age. To increase sequencing depth and limit assay-specific biases, different laboratories used diverse techniques to prepare libraries and sequence TCR repertoires. Each donor's leukapheresis produced roughly between about 0.8 and 8.9 billion PBMCs. For each donor, three plates each were used for CD4 naive and CD4 memory, two plates were used for CD8 naive, and one plate was used for CD8 memory. The study deeply sequenced blood TCR repertoires of about 5 healthy adults to estimate repertoire size and the extent of clonotype sharing between individuals. Beyond this particular receptor, the publication reports: Compared with non-shared clonotypes, clonotypes shared by all four sorted-subset donors had higher generation probabilities. Even with the large sequencing depth, rarefaction of the sorted-subset datasets indicated that sequencing was incomplete. Sampling was limited to blood, and TCR repertoires in tissue likely differ from TCR repertoires in blood. Larger estimated clonotype richness was generally found for naive subsets than for memory subsets. Pairwise subsampling led to the expectation that sequencing depth would affect the degree of clonotype sharing among donors. The genetic and exposure-history diversity represented was limited by the small number of donors. About 5% of naive CD4, around 4% of naive CD8, 2.3% of memory CD4, and over 0.35% of memory CD8 clonotypes were shared across several donors.

Using the deep immunoSEQ assay, TCR CDR3 regions were amplified from genomic DNA by multiplex PCR. Extracted genomic DNA from each cell subset was spread evenly across all wells of several immunoSEQ 96-well plates, with each plate serving as a replicate. For sorted subsets, roughly 190 ng of genomic DNA, equivalent to some 30,000 T cell genomes, went into each replicate PCR. Purified libraries were quantified with a Qubit 3.0 fluorometer, sized on a Bioanalyzer 2100, and re-quantified with the KAPA Library Quantification kit. A separate single-read 150-cycle Illumina NextSeq 550 flow cell was used to sequence each immunoSEQ 96-well plate. The study's own analysis went as follows. Because the immunoSEQ output included only junctional sequences and no quality scores, the filtering could not be the same as the filtering used for full-length reads. Sequences were annotated with PyIR, a Python wrapper for IgBLAST v1.9, and V/J genes and CDR3 were assigned using IMGT germline references. Reads with weak V/J assignments (E-value above 1e-6), missing CDR3, stop codons, out-of-frame junctions, or ambiguous translated residues were removed. A V3J clonotype was defined by an identical inferred V gene, J gene, and CDR3 amino acid sequence. The percentage overlap between two repertoires was calculated by dividing the number of shared unique clonotypes by the size of the smaller repertoire. Repertoire richness was assessed with RTK rarefaction, the Chao1 estimator, and Recon v2.1 estimates of unobserved clonotypes. Generation probabilities were computed with OLGA for all TCRbeta clonotypes obtained by the gDNA method from a few donors. The source is immuneACCESS, and TCRdb retained only in-frame sequences with V and J called. Part of the clones is not carried over; for the studies checked, unresolved V genes explain less than half of this, and the remainder is unexplained. That table supplies the V and J calls and clone size; D and trimming were determined from the DNA. The table for this sample lists 2 million to 2.5 million clones; 90% to 96% of them were counted only once. The ten largest account for approximately 0.13% of the sample.

Healthy HIV-negative adults with no recently reported acute infections or vaccinations were included as donors. Every donor was a Caucasian adult residing in Nashville, Tennessee, USA. CD4+ T cells were enriched through magnetic negative selection, after which naive cells were positively selected on CD45RA and the remaining negative fraction served as the memory subset. Blood was obtained by leukapheresis, after which PBMCs were separated by Ficoll-Histopaque density gradient centrifugation and cryopreserved in liquid nitrogen vapor phase. Purity and quantity of every magnetically sorted T cell population were checked by analytical flow cytometry. Genomic DNA was isolated from each sorted fraction and quantified by UV absorbance on a Nanodrop 2000c. Regarding this clone: Its antigen remains unidentified. Per-base qualities were not stored, and no clone one base away is much larger.

Relative to germline, V is missing 7 bases and J is missing 2 bases, with 19 bases of the junction outside any gene match. The germline V gene specifies MDHEN as CDR1 and SYDVKM as CDR2. CDR3 length: 18 amino acids, cysteine to phenylalanine. Only the CDR3 DNA is retained, 54 bases long and in frame from the first base. This clonotype originated in a man aged 18 to 30 in good health. Sequenced input: naive CD4+ T cells sorted from blood. The sample's cell subset or site label is to be understood as: CD45RA+ positively selected. This receptor chain uses TRBV28 and TRBJ2-7; 8 central nucleotides agree with TRBD2. The CDR3 protein: CASIPRGLRGEATYEQYF. The nucleotide sequence reads as follows: TGTGCCAGCATACCGAGGGGGTTGCGGGGGGAAGCCACCTACGAGCAGTACTTC.